The clone carrying this T cell receptor (beta chain) was found many times. The data were obtained in a study of neurological immune-mediated disorders. Germline assignment: CDR1 ENHRY and CDR2 SYGVKD. There are 12 residues in the CDR3. Trimming shortened V by 8 bases and J by 5 bases, and 10 bases separated the two germline ends. The method for making cDNA was 5'RACE, and it used 10-nucleotide random UMIs. Whenever a sequencing run was performed, it yielded over 170 million TCR-beta sequences from 15-18 subjects. Via MiXCR, TCRdb re-called the 5' RACE reads, giving one row per CDR3 protein. The table includes 49,000 or so distinct CDR3 sequences, about 15% detected once.

The genes are TRBV10-3 and TRBJ1-5; a weak D match, TRBD1 (5 bases). The clonotype originates from a man in his 60s in good health. The source material was PBMCs. The CDR3 nucleotides read TGTGCCATCGCAGGGCTGGATCAGCCCCAGCATTTT. It yields the protein CAIAGLDQPQHF.